This T cell receptor (beta chain) comes out of a study of T-cell memory formation after mild COVID-19. V lost 6 bases and J lost 1; bases outside the gene matches: 7. The CDR3 is 14 amino acids. Per the germline V gene, CDR1 is SGDLS and CDR2 is YYNGEE. From the 5' RACE reads, TCRdb called clonotypes with MiXCR, one entry per CDR3 protein. The sample consists of some 190,000 distinct CDR3 sequences, roughly 17% of them appearing once. Sequenced material: PBMCs or a T cell subset sorted from them (not recorded which). This receptor was obtained from an adult woman who had mild COVID-19 (a few samples of this study predate the infection). Cell type and time point are not known. This chain uses TRBV9 with TRBJ2-7; 7 bases are shared with TRBD2. The chain's CDR3 is CASTAGRESYEQYF. CDR3 DNA sequence: TGTGCCAGCACCGCGGGGCGGGAGTCCTACGAGCAGTACTTC.